This T cell receptor (beta chain) was obtained from a study of blood T cells in healthy people across ages. Every donor contributed about 10 milliliters of peripheral blood by blood draw. Combining a sample-barcoded 5' primer with a J-beta primer mix, a second PCR ran for about 6 to 12 cycles. All cDNA molecules were each tagged by a template-switch adaptor with 12 random nucleotides. TCRdb called the 5' RACE reads again in MiXCR, with one record for every CDR3 protein. Altogether 710,000 or so distinct CDR3 sequences are present, about a fifth being singletons, with the ten largest covering around a fifth. V dropped 5 bases and J dropped 5 bases, with 4 bases sitting between them. Germline V gene lookup returns CDR1 ENHRY and CDR2 SYGVKD. The CDR3 is made up of 11 amino acids.

Sequencing was done on a sample of blood. This clonotype originated in a man between 70 and 80 years old in good health. The chain joins TRBV10-3 to TRBJ2-1; unclear D gene. The CDR3 region is CAISPDNEQFF. The DNA of the CDR3 is TGTGCCATCAGTCCGGACAATGAGCAGTTCTTC.